This T cell receptor beta chain comes out of a study of T cell responses to AZD1222 COVID-19 vaccine. Study-wide context: It was second doses at about 4 or about 12 weeks that were pooled. Whole-study findings and limits: Spike was spanned by vaccine-associated CD4 TCRs, with dominance at 160-218 and 743-854. Clonal diversity was possibly underestimated, and white British individuals and females predominated among donors.

The CDR3 consists of 16 residues. With 5 bases removed from V and 5 bases from J, the gap between germline ends came to 21 bases. Germline loops: CDR1 LNHDA, CDR2 SQIVND (reference sequence). Concerning this clone itself: Its target is not known.

TCRdb's copy holds only in-frame clones and misses some; the assay was immunoSEQ multiplex PCR. This sample has about 140,000 clones, with around 90% found just once. The chain links TRBV19 to TRBJ1-1, with a possible D match to TRBD1 (5 bases). The source of this sequence is an adult in good health. The specimen was peripheral blood, collected on day 0 of AZD1222 vaccination. CDR3 amino acids: CASSPGLNWIQTEAFF. The CDR3 nucleotides read TGTGCCAGTAGTCCGGGACTAAATTGGATTCAGACTGAAGCTTTCTTT.